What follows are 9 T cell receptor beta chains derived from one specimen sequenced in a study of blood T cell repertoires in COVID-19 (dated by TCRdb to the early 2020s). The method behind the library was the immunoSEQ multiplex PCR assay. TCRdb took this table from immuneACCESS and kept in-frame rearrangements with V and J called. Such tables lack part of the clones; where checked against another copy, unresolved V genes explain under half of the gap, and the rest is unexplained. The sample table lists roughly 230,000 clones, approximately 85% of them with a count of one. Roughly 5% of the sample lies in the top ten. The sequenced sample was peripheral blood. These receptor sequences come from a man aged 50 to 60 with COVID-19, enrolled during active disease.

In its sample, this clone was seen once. The CDR3 DNA reads TGTGCCAGCAGTTTTTCACAGGCCTACAATGAGCAGTTCTTC. Translated: CASSFSQAYNEQFF. The chain links TRBV27 to TRBJ2-1, with TRBD1 as a possible D gene (5 bases). Germline-derived CDR1 and CDR2 are MNHEY and SMNVEV (reference sequence). Deletions cut 3 bases from V and 2 bases from J, with 8 bases between. The CDR3 contains 14 residues.

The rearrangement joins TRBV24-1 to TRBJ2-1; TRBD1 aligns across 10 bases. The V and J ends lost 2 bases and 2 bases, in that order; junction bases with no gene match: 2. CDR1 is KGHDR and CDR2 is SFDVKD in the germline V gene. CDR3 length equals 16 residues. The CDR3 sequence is CATSDSGTGAYNEQFF. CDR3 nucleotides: TGTGCCACCAGTGATTCCGGGACAGGGGCCTACAATGAGCAGTTCTTC.

Written as DNA, the CDR3 is TGTGCCAGCAGCCAAGTCCCCAGGGGGCCAGATACGCAGTATTTT. This encodes CASSQVPRGPDTQYF. This chain connects TRBV3-1 (or the pseudogene TRBV3-2) to TRBJ2-3, with 8 bases fitting TRBD1. The V segment lost 1 base and the J segment 4 bases; nucleotides outside the gene matches: 4. Germline V gene lookup returns CDR1 LGHDT and CDR2 YNNKEL (reference sequence). The length of the CDR3 is 15 residues.

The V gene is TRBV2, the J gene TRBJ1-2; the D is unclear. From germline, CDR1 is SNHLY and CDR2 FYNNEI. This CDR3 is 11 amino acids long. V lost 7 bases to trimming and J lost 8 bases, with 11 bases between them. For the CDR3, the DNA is TGTGCCAGCATGAGAGAGGGCGGCTACACCTTC. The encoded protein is CASMREGGYTF.

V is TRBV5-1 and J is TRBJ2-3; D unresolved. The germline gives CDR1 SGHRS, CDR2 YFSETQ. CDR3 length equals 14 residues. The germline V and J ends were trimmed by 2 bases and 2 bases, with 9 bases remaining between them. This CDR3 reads CASSFGGATDTQYF. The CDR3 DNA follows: TGCGCCAGCAGCTTTGGCGGAGCCACAGATACGCAGTATTTT.

The CDR3 DNA reads TGTGCCACCCGACTTCTCCTCCCCACAGATACGCAGTATTTT. This sequence encodes CATRLLLPTDTQYF. The chain carries TRBV10-3 and TRBJ2-3; D uncertain. CDR1 and CDR2 from the germline V gene are ENHRY and SYGVKD. The length of the CDR3 is 14 residues. Trimming took off 10 bases at V and 2 bases at J, with 16 bases between the two ends.

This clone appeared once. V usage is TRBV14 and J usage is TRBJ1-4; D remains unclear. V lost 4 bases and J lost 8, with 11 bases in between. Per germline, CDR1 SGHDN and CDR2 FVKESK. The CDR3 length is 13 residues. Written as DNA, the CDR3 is TGTGCCAGCAGCCCTACGTACAGCGAAAAACTGTTTTTT. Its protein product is CASSPTYSEKLFF.

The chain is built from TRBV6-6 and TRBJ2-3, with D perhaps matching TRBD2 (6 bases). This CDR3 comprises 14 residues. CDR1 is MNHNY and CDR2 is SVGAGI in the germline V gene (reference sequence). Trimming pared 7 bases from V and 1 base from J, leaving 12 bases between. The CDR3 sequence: CASKRGLGTDTQYF. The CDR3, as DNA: TGTGCCAGCAAACGGGGGTTGGGCACAGATACGCAGTATTTT.

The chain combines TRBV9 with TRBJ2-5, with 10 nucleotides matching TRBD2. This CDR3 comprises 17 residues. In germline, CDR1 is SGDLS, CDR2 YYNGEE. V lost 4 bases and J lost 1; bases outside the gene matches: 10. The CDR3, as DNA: TGTGCCAGCAGCCGAACCTCGATAGCGGGGGGCCAAGAGACCCAGTACTTC. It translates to CASSRTSIAGGQETQYF.